This paragraph reports one T cell receptor beta chain. For each patient, 1 to 8 samples were obtained, pretreatment and on-treatment. Measured with immunoSEQ multiplex PCR; TCRdb has only the in-frame clones, and not every one. The sample includes about 44,000 clones, roughly 82% seen only once; the top ten take more than 3%. The record originates from a study of PD-L1 blockade in urothelial cancer. The overall study: In terms of prior chemotherapy, patients had received 0 to 3 regimens. Timepoints chosen for blood analysis were 3 weeks (second dose) and 6 weeks after treatment start. Counts from blood samples showed a median of 141,255 T cells.

Germline-derived CDR1 and CDR2 are SGHRS and YFSETQ. CDR3 length: 13 amino acids. V dropped 0 bases and J dropped 3 bases, with 6 bases sitting between them. This sequence originates from a man between 65 and 85 years old with urothelial cancer. The chain recombines TRBV5-1 with TRBJ1-1; weak D call: TRBD1 (5 bases). The sequences come from PBMCs, collected around atezolizumab (anti-PD-L1) treatment. The CDR3 loop reads CASSLGGDTEAFF. The CDR3 DNA reads as TGCGCCAGCAGCTTGGGGGGGGACACTGAAGCTTTCTTT.